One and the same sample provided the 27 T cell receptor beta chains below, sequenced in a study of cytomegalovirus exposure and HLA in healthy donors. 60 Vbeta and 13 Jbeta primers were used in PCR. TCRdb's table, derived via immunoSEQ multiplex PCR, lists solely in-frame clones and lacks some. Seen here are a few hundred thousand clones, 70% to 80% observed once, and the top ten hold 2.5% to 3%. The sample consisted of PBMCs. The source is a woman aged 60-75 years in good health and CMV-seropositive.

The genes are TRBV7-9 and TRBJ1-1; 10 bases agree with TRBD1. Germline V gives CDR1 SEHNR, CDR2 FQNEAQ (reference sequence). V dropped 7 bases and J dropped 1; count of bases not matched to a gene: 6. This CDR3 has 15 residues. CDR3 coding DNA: TGTGCCAGCACGACAGGGGGCTTTGCGAACACTGAAGCTTTCTTT. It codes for CASTTGGFANTEAFF.

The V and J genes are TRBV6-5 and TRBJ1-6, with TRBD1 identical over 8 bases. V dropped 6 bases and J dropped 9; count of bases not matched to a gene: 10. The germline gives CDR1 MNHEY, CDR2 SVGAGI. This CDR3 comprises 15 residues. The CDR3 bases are TGTGCCAGCAGACGGGACAGGTCTGGGACTTCACCCCTCCACTTT. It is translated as CASRRDRSGTSPLHF.

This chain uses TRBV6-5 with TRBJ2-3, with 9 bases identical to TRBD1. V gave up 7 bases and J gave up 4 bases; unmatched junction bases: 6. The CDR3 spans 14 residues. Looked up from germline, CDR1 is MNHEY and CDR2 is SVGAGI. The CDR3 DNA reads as TGTGCCAGCAACTTCGGACAGGGGTCAGATACGCAGTATTTT. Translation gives CASNFGQGSDTQYF.

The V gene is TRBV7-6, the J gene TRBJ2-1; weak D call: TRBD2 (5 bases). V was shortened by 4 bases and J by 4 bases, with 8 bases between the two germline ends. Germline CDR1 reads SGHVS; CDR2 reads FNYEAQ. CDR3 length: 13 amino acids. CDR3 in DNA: TGTGCCAGCAGCTCGGACTTTTACAATGAGCAGTTCTTC. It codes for CASSSDFYNEQFF. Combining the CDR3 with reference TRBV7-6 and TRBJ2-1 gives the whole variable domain GAGVSQSPRYKVTKRGQDVALRCDPISGHVSLYWYRQALGQGPEFLTYFNYEAQQDKSGLPNDRFSAERPEGSISTLTIQRTEQRDSAMYRCASSSDFYNEQFFGPGTRLTVL.

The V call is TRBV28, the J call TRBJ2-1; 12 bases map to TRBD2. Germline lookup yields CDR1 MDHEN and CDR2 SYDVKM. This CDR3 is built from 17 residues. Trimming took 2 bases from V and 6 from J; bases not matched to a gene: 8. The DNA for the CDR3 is TGTGCCAGCAGTTTACTGGCTAGCGGGGGGGCCATCAATGAGCAGTTCTTC. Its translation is CASSLLASGGAINEQFF.

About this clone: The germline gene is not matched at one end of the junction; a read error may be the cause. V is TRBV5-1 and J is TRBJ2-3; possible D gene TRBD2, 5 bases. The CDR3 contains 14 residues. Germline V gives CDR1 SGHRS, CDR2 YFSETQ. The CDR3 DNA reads TGCGCCGGCAGCTTGTGGGGAGGCACAGATACGCAGTATTTT. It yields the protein CAGSLWGGTDTQYF.

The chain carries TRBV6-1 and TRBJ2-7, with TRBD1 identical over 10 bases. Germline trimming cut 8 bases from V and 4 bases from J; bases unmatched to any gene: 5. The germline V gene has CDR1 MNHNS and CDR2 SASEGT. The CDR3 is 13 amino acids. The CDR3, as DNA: TGTGCCAGCGGTGGGACAGGGGATTACGAGCAGTACTTC. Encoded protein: CASGGTGDYEQYF.

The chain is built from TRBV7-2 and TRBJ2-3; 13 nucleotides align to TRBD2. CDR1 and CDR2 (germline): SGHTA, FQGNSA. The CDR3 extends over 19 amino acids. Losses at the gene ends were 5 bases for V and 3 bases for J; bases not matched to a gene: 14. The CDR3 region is CASSKNKLAGGRSTDTQYF. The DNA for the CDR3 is TGTGCCAGCAGCAAAAATAAACTAGCGGGGGGGCGTTCGACAGATACGCAGTATTTT.

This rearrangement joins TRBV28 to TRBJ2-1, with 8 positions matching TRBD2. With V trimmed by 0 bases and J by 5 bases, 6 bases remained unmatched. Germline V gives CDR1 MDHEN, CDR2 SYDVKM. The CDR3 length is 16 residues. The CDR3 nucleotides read TGTGCCAGCAGTTTATGGAGCGGGGGCCTGAACAATGAGCAGTTCTTC. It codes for CASSLWSGGLNNEQFF.

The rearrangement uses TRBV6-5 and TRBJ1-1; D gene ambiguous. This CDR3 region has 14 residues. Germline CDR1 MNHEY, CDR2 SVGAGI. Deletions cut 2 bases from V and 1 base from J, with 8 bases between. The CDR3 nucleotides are TGTGCCAGCAGTTACAACAGACAGAACACTGAAGCTTTCTTT. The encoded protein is CASSYNRQNTEAFF.

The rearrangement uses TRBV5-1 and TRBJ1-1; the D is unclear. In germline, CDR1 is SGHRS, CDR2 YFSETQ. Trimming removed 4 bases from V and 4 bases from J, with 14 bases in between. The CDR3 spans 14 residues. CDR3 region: CASSLEGSGTEAFF. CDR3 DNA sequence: TGCGCCAGCAGCCTTGAGGGTTCGGGCACTGAAGCTTTCTTT.

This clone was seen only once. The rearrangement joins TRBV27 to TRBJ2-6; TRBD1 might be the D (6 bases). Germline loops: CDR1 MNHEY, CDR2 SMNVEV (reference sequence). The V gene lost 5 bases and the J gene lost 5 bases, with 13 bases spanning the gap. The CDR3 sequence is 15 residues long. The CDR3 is CASSIQGTWANVLTF. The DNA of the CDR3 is TGTGCCAGCAGTATACAGGGAACCTGGGCCAACGTCCTGACTTTC.

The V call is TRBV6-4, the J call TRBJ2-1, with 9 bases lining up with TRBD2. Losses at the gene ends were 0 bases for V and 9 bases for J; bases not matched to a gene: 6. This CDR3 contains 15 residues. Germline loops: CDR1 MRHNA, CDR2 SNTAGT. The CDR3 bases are TGTGCCAGCAGTGACTCGAGTAGCGGGAGATCTGAGCAGTTCTTC. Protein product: CASSDSSSGRSEQFF.

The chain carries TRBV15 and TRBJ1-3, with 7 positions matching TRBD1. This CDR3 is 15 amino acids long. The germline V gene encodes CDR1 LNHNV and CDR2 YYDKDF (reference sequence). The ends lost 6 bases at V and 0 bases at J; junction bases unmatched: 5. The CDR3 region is CATSLDRPSGNTIYF. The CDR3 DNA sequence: TGTGCCACCAGTTTGGACAGGCCCTCTGGAAACACCATATATTTT.

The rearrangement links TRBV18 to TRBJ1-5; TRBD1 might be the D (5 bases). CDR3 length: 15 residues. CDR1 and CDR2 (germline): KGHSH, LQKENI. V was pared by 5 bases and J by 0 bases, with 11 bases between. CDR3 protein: CASSTGDGSNQPQHF. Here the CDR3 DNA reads TGTGCCAGCTCAACGGGGGACGGTAGCAATCAGCCCCAGCATTTT.

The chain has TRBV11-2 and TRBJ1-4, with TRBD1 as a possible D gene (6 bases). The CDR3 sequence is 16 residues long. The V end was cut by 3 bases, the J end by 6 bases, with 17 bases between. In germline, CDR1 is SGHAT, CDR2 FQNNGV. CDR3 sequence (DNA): TGTGCCAGCAGCTTCCGAAGGGCAGGGGTTGATGAAAAACTGTTTTTT. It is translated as CASSFRRAGVDEKLFF. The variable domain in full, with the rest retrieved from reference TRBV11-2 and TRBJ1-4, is EAGVAQSPRYKIIEKRQSVAFWCNPISGHATLYWYQQILGQGPKLLIQFQNNGVVDDSQLPKDRFSAERLKGVDSTLKIQPAKLEDSAVYLCASSFRRAGVDEKLFFGSGTQLSVL.

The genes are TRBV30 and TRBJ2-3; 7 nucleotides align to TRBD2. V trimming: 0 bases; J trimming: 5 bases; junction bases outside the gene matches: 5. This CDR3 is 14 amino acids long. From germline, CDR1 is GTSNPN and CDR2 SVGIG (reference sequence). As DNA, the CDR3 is TGTGCCTGGAGTGTTTTGGGGAGGGGAGATACGCAGTATTTT. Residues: CAWSVLGRGDTQYF.

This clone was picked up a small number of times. The CDR3 loop is CASSSLKRATDTQYF. The CDR3, as DNA: TGTGCCAGCAGCTCCCTCAAGCGGGCCACAGATACGCAGTATTTT. The chain employs TRBV7-6 and TRBJ2-3; weak D call: TRBD2 (6 bases). The CDR3 extends over 15 amino acids. The V gene lost 4 bases and the J gene lost 2 bases, with 13 bases spanning the gap. Germline V gene data show CDR1 as SGHVS and CDR2 as FNYEAQ. Supplemented by reference TRBV7-6 and TRBJ2-3, the full variable domain reads GAGVSQSPRYKVTKRGQDVALRCDPISGHVSLYWYRQALGQGPEFLTYFNYEAQQDKSGLPNDRFSAERPEGSISTLTIQRTEQRDSAMYRCASSSLKRATDTQYFGPGTRLTVL.

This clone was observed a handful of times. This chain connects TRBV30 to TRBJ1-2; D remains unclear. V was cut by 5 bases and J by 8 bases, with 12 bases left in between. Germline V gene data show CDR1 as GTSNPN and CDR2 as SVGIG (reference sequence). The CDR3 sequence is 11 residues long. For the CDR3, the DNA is TGTGCCTGGGGAGGAATTACGGGCTACACCTTC. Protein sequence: CAWGGITGYTF.

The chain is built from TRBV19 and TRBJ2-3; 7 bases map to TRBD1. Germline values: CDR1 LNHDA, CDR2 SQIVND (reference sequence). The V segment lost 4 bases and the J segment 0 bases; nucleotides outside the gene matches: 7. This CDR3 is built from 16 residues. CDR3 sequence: CASSNPSGQSTDTQYF. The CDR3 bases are TGTGCCAGTAGTAACCCTTCGGGACAGAGCACAGATACGCAGTATTTT.

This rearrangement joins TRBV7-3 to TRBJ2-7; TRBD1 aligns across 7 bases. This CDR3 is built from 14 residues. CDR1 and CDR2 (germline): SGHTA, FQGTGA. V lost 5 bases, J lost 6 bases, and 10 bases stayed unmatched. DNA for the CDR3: TGTGCCAGCAGCCTTCAGGGGGACCCCAGCGAGCAGTACTTC. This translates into CASSLQGDPSEQYF.

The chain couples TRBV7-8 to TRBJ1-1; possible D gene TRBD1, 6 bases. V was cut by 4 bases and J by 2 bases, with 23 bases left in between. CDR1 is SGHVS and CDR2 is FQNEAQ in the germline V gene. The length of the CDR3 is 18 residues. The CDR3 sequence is CASSSIYLRGGYNTEAFF. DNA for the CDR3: TGTGCCAGCAGCTCGATATATTTGAGGGGGGGCTATAACACTGAAGCTTTCTTT.

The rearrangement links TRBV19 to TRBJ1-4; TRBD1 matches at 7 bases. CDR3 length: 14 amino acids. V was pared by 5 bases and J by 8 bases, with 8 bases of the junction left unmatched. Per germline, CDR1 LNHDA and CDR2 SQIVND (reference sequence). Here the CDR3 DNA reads TGTGCCAGTAGTTCAGACAGGGCGGACGAAAAACTGTTTTTT. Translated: CASSSDRADEKLFF.

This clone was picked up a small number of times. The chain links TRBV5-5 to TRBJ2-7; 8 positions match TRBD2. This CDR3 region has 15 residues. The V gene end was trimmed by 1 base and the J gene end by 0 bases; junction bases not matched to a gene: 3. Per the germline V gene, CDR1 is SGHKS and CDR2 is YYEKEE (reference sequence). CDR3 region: CASSLIAGSSYEQYF. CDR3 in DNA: TGTGCCAGCAGCTTGATAGCGGGGAGCTCCTACGAGCAGTACTTC.

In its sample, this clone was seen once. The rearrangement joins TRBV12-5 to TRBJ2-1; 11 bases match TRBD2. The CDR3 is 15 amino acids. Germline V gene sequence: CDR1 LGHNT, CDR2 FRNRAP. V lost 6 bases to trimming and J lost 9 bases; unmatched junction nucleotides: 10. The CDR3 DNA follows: TGTGCTAGTGGCCCTGATAGCGGGAGGGCCATTGAGCAGTTCTTC. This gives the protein CASGPDSGRAIEQFF.

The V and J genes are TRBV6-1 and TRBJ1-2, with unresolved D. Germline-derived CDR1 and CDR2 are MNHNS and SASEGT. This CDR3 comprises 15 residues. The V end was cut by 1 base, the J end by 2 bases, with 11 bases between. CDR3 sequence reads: CASSEVILQNYGYTF. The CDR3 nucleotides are TGTGCCAGCAGTGAAGTGATTCTACAGAACTATGGCTACACCTTC.

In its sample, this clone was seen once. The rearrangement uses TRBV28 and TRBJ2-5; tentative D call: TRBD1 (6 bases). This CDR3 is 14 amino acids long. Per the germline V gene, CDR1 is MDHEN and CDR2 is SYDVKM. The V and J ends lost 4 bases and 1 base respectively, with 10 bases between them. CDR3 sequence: CASSSYRVQETQYF. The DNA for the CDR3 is TGTGCCAGCAGTTCATACAGGGTCCAAGAGACCCAGTACTTC.